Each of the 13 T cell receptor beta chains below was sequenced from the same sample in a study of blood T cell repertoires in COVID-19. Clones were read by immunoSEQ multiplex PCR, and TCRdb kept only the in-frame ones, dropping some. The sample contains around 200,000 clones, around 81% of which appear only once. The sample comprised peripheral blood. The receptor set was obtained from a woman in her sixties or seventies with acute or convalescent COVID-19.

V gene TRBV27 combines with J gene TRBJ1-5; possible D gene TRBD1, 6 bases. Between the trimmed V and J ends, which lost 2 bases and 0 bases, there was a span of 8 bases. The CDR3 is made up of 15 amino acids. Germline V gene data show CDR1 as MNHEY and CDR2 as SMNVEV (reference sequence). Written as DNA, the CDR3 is TGTGCCAGCAGTTTAACAGGGACTAGCAATCAGCCCCAGCATTTT. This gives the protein CASSLTGTSNQPQHF.

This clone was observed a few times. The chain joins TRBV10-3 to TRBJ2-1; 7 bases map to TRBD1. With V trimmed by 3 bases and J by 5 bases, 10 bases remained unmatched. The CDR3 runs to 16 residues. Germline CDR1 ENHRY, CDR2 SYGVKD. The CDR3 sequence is CAISDTKMGTDNEQFF. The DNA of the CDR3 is TGTGCCATCAGTGACACAAAGATGGGGACAGACAATGAGCAGTTCTTC.

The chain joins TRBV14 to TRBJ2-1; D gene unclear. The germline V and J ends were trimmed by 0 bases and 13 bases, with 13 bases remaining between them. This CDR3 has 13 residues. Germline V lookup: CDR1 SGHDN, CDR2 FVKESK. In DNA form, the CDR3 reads TGTGCCAGCAGCCAAGATATGAGGCAAGGCCAGTTCTTC. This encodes CASSQDMRQGQFF.

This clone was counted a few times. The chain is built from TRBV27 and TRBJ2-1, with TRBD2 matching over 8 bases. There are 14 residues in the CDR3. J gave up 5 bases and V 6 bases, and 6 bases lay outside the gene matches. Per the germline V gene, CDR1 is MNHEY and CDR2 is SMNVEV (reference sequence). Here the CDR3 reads CASRTGGVNNEQFF. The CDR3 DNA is TGTGCCAGCAGAACGGGAGGGGTTAACAATGAGCAGTTCTTC.

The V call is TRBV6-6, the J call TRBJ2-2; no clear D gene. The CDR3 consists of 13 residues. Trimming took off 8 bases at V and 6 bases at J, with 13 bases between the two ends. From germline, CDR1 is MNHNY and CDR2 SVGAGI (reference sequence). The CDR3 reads CASLRQIPGELFF. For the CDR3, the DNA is TGTGCCAGCCTTCGACAAATACCCGGGGAGCTGTTTTTT.

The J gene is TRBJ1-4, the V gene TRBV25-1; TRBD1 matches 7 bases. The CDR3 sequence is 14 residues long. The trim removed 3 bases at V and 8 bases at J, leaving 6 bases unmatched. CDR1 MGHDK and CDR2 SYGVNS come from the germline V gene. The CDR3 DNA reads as TGTGCCAGCAGTGACGCAACAGGGGAGGAAAAACTGTTTTTT. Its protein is CASSDATGEEKLFF.

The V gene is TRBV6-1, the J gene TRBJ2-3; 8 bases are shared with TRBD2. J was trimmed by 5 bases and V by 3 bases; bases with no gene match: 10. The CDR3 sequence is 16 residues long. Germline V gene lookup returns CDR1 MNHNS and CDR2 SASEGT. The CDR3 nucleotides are TGTGCCAGCAGTGATAGGACGGGAGGGTTTGGAGATACGCAGTATTTT. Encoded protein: CASSDRTGGFGDTQYF.

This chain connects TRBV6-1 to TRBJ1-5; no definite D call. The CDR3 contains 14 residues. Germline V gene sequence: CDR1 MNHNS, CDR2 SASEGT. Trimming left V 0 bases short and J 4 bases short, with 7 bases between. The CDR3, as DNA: TGTGCCAGCAGTGAAGCGCCCCGGAATCAGCCCCAGCATTTT. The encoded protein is CASSEAPRNQPQHF.

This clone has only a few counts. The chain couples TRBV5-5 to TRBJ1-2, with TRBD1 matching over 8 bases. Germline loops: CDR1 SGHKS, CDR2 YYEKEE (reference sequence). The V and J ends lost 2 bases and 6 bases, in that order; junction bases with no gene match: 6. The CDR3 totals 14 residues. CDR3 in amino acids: CASSFRGRLDGYTF. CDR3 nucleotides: TGTGCCAGCAGCTTCAGGGGGCGGTTAGATGGCTACACCTTC.

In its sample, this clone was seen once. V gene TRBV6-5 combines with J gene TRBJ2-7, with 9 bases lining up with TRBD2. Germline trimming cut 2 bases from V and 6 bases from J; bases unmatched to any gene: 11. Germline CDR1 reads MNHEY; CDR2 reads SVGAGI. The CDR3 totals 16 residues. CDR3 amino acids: CASSYARGRAGGEQYF. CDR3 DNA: TGTGCCAGCAGTTACGCCCGCGGGAGGGCCGGTGGCGAGCAGTACTTC.

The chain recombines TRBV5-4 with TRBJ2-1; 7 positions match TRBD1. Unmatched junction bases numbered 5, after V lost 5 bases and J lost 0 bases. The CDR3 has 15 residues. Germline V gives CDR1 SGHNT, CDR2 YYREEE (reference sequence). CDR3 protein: CASRPGTDSYNEQFF. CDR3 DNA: TGTGCCAGCAGACCCGGGACAGACTCCTACAATGAGCAGTTCTTC.

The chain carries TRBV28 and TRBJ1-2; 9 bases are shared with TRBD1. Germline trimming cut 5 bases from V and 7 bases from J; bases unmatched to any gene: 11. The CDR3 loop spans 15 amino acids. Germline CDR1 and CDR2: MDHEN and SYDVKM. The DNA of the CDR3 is TGTGCCAGCAGTAGGGCCGGGACAGGGCTTCTTGGCTACACCTTC. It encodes CASSRAGTGLLGYTF.

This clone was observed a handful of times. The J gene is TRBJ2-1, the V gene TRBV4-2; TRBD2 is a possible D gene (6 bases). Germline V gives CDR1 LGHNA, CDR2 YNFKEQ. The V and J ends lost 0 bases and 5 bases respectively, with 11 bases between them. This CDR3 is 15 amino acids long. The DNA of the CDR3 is TGTGCCAGCAGCCAAGAGGCTAGCGTTAACAATGAGCAGTTCTTC. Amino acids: CASSQEASVNNEQFF.